Listed here are 8 T cell receptor beta chains from one sample, sequenced in a study of blood T cell repertoires in COVID-19. This table comes from immunoSEQ multiplex PCR, and its TCRdb copy is limited to in-frame clones, with some not included. The top ten clones hold approximately 5.5% of a sample with under 250,000 clones, about 82% of them seen once. Material for sequencing was peripheral blood. The receptor set was obtained from a woman of 80 years or more with COVID-19, enrolled during active disease.

V is TRBV7-9 and J is TRBJ1-1; 9 bases map to TRBD1. Looked up from germline, CDR1 is SEHNR and CDR2 is FQNEAQ (reference sequence). CDR3 length: 14 residues. V lost 6 bases and J lost 6; bases outside the gene matches: 8. CDR3 sequence: CASSRGGQGPEAFF. DNA of the CDR3: TGTGCCAGCAGTCGAGGGGGACAGGGACCTGAAGCTTTCTTT.

The chain uses TRBV12-3 or TRBV12-4 and TRBJ1-6, with TRBD1 matching over 7 bases. The CDR3 is 12 residues long. V lost 8 bases, J lost 9 bases, and 4 bases stayed unmatched. CDR3 sequence: CASSTGVSPLHF. For the CDR3, the DNA is TGTGCCAGCTCCACAGGGGTTTCACCCCTCCACTTT.

The gene calls are TRBV28 and TRBJ1-1; 8 nucleotides match TRBD1. From germline, CDR1 is MDHEN and CDR2 SYDVKM. The CDR3 length is 16 residues. J was trimmed by 5 bases and V by 5 bases; bases with no gene match: 13. CDR3 amino acids: CASSPPEGTGPTEAFF. The CDR3 DNA reads TGTGCCAGCAGTCCCCCAGAAGGGACAGGCCCTACTGAAGCTTTCTTT.

V is TRBV2 and J is TRBJ1-5; perhaps TRBD1 as D (6 bases). This CDR3 has 15 residues. Germline CDR1 and CDR2: SNHLY and FYNNEI. Trimming stripped 6 bases from V and 6 bases from J, with 18 bases between. Here the CDR3 reads CASRTDQGGGQPQHF. The CDR3 DNA reads TGTGCCAGCAGGACGGACCAGGGAGGGGGTCAGCCCCAGCATTTT.

This clone was detected only once. The chain couples TRBV11-2 to TRBJ1-1, with D uncertain. Germline assignment: CDR1 SGHAT and CDR2 FQNNGV. Trimming left V 4 bases short and J 2 bases short, with 14 bases between. CDR3 length: 15 residues. CDR3 in DNA: TGTGCCAGCAGCTCGAATCCCGAACTTAACACTGAAGCTTTCTTT. This gives the protein CASSSNPELNTEAFF.

On this clone: This specimen includes other DNA sequences encoding the same CDR3. The V and J genes are TRBV7-3 and TRBJ1-2; unclear D gene. Germline V gene lookup returns CDR1 SGHTA and CDR2 FQGTGA. The CDR3 has 13 residues. The germline V and J ends were trimmed by 2 bases and 5 bases, with 9 bases remaining between them. In DNA form, the CDR3 reads TGTGCCAGCAGCTTAGGGCAGCCTTATGGCTACACCTTC. The encoded protein is CASSLGQPYGYTF. The full variable domain, rest sourced from reference TRBV7-3 and TRBJ1-2, is GAGVSQTPSNKVTEKGKYVELRCDPISGHTALYWYRQSLGQGPEFLIYFQGTGAADDSGLPNDRFFAVRPEGSVSTLKIQRTERGDSAVYLCASSLGQPYGYTFGSGTRLTVV.

The chain recombines TRBV3-1 (or the pseudogene TRBV3-2) with TRBJ1-6; TRBD1 might be the D (6 bases). V lost 1 base and J 5 bases, leaving 18 bases between the germline ends. The CDR3 is 18 residues long. CDR1 and CDR2 from the germline V gene are LGHDT and YNNKEL (reference sequence). The CDR3 sequence is CASSQAEGRGSDNSPLHF. DNA for the CDR3: TGTGCCAGCAGCCAAGCCGAGGGCAGGGGTAGTGATAATTCACCCCTCCACTTT.

The CDR3 DNA is TGCGCCAGCAGCTTGTATGCGGGAGGCTATGGCTACACCTTC. Encoded protein: CASSLYAGGYGYTF. The genes are TRBV5-1 and TRBJ1-2; D unresolved. Trimming pared 1 base from V and 4 bases from J, leaving 11 bases between. Germline V lookup: CDR1 SGHRS, CDR2 YFSETQ. The CDR3 runs 14 residues. The whole variable domain, filled in from reference TRBV5-1 and TRBJ1-2, reads KAGVTQTPRYLIKTRGQQVTLSCSPISGHRSVSWYQQTPGQGLQFLFEYFSETQRNKGNFPGRFSGRQFSNSRSEMNVSTLELGDSALYLCASSLYAGGYGYTFGSGTRLTVV.